These 31 T cell receptor beta chains were sequenced from one sample in a study of cytomegalovirus exposure and HLA in healthy donors. Amplification used 60 Vbeta primers and 13 Jbeta primers. Here immunoSEQ multiplex PCR was the method, and the copy in TCRdb shows in-frame clones only, minus some. The repertoire holds more than 95,000 clones, almost 80% seen once, with approximately 5% in the top ten. The specimen sequenced was PBMCs. Source of these receptors: a man aged 55 to 70 in good health and CMV-seropositive.

The V call is TRBV10-3, the J call TRBJ2-7; TRBD1 agrees at 11 bases. Losses at the gene ends were 3 bases for V and 3 bases for J; bases not matched to a gene: 7. In germline, CDR1 is ENHRY, CDR2 SYGVKD. This CDR3 spans 16 amino acids. The DNA for the CDR3 is TGTGCCATCAGTGACCCTGGACAGGGGGCAAGCTACGAGCAGTACTTC. Amino acids: CAISDPGQGASYEQYF.

This chain links TRBV28 with TRBJ1-2; D might be TRBD1 (5 bases). Trimming removed 5 bases from V and 5 bases from J, with 15 bases in between. This CDR3 comprises 14 residues. CDR1 is MDHEN and CDR2 is SYDVKM in the germline V gene. The CDR3 is CASSPGTGVYGYTF. The CDR3 coding sequence is TGTGCCAGCAGTCCCGGGACGGGAGTTTATGGCTACACCTTC.

The genes are TRBV18 and TRBJ2-5; D may be TRBD2 (6 bases). Judging by the DNA end, TRBJ2-7 fits better; the J call may be wrong. The CDR3 is 12 residues long. Germline lookup yields CDR1 KGHSH and CDR2 LQKENI. CDR3 protein: CASSPGRYEQYF. In DNA form, the CDR3 reads TGTGCCAGCTCTCCTGGGAGGTACGAGCAGTACTTC.

The chain combines TRBV28 with TRBJ2-5; 7 nucleotides align to TRBD1. This CDR3 spans 15 amino acids. Germline trimming cut 6 bases from V and 2 bases from J; bases unmatched to any gene: 9. CDR1 MDHEN and CDR2 SYDVKM come from the germline V gene. The CDR3 DNA reads as TGTGCCAGCAGCCTAGGGGGACAGAATCAAGAGACCCAGTACTTC. This gives the protein CASSLGGQNQETQYF. The full variable domain, rest sourced from reference TRBV28 and TRBJ2-5, is DVKVTQSSRYLVKRTGEKVFLECVQDMDHENMFWYRQDPGLGLRLIYFSYDVKMKEKGDIPEGYSVSREKKERFSLILESASTNQTSMYLCASSLGGQNQETQYFGPGTRLLVL.

This clone was seen a handful of times. The CDR3 is CASRVGSSYEQYF. As DNA, the CDR3 is TGTGCCAGCAGGGTGGGGAGCTCCTACGAGCAGTACTTC. The V gene is TRBV11-2, the J gene TRBJ2-7; possible D gene TRBD2, 5 bases. Looked up from germline, CDR1 is SGHAT and CDR2 is FQNNGV. The CDR3 has 13 residues. Trimming removed 6 bases from V and 0 bases from J, with 9 bases in between.

This clone was seen a few times. The chain carries TRBV4-3 and TRBJ1-4; no clear D. The CDR3 is 13 amino acids. The germline gives CDR1 LGHNA, CDR2 YSLEER. V gave up 7 bases and J gave up 8 bases, with 14 bases separating them. The CDR3 nucleotides read TGCGCCAGCAACCCACACCCGGGGGAAAAACTGTTTTTT. This codes for CASNPHPGEKLFF.

This chain links TRBV10-3 with TRBJ1-1, with D perhaps matching TRBD1 (6 bases). CDR1 ENHRY and CDR2 SYGVKD come from the germline V gene. V was clipped by 0 bases and J by 1 base, with 12 bases between them. The CDR3 consists of 16 residues. In DNA, the CDR3 is TGTGCCATCAGTGAGTCGAGCGTACAGGGGAACACTGAAGCTTTCTTT. Its translation: CAISESSVQGNTEAFF.

V and J are TRBV5-1 and TRBJ1-5, with 10 bases identical to TRBD1. The CDR3 is 16 residues long. V trimming: 4 bases; J trimming: 6 bases; junction bases outside the gene matches: 10. Germline V gives CDR1 SGHRS, CDR2 YFSETQ. The CDR3 coding sequence is TGCGCCAGCAGCCCGAATGCCGGGACAGGGGTTCAGCCCCAGCATTTT. As protein: CASSPNAGTGVQPQHF.

This chain connects TRBV5-1 to TRBJ2-5, with D possibly TRBD2 on 5 matching bases. V was trimmed by 6 bases and J by 7 bases, leaving 13 bases between them. Germline V gene lookup returns CDR1 SGHRS and CDR2 YFSETQ. The CDR3 consists of 12 residues. The CDR3 region has the DNA TGCGCCAGCACGGGGTTTTGGGGGACCCAGTACTTC. This codes for CASTGFWGTQYF.

This chain joins TRBV9 and TRBJ2-1; the match to TRBD2 covers 9 bases. This CDR3 has 17 amino acids. Trimming at V came to 1 base and at J to 3 bases, leaving 8 bases not matched to a gene. CDR1 and CDR2 (germline): SGDLS, YYNGEE. The CDR3 nucleotides are TGTGCCAGCAGCGTACGCGGGGGGGAGGGGCTCTACAATGAGCAGTTCTTC. It yields the protein CASSVRGGEGLYNEQFF.

The chain couples TRBV7-2 to TRBJ2-7; D is undetermined. V gave up 5 bases and J gave up 3 bases, with 14 bases separating them. Germline V CDR1 and CDR2: SGHTA, FQGNSA. This CDR3 is 14 amino acids long. CDR3 amino acids: CASSLRFTNYEQYF. CDR3 coding DNA: TGTGCCAGCAGCCTCAGATTCACCAACTACGAGCAGTACTTC.

This rearrangement joins TRBV5-4 to TRBJ2-3; no reliable D call. From germline, CDR1 is SGHNT and CDR2 YYREEE (reference sequence). V was pared by 1 base and J by 3 bases, with 3 bases between. The CDR3 length is 12 residues. The DNA of the CDR3 is TGTGCCAGCAGCTTGCAGACAGATACGCAGTATTTT. Translating it yields CASSLQTDTQYF. Variable domain in full (rest from reference TRBV5-4 and TRBJ2-3): ETGVTQSPTHLIKTRGQQVTLRCSSQSGHNTVSWYQQALGQGPQFIFQYYREEENGRGNFPPRFSGLQFPNYSSELNVNALELDDSALYLCASSLQTDTQYFGPGTRLTVL.

The V call is TRBV7-9, the J call TRBJ2-7; 9 positions match TRBD2. V lost 5 bases to trimming and J lost 2 bases; unmatched junction nucleotides: 4. The CDR3 is made up of 14 amino acids. CDR1 SEHNR and CDR2 FQNEAQ come from the germline V gene (reference sequence). The CDR3 DNA sequence: TGTGCCAGCAGCCTTAGCGGGGGACCCTACGAGCAGTACTTC. It translates to CASSLSGGPYEQYF.

The rearrangement uses TRBV9 and TRBJ1-2; the match to TRBD1 covers 9 bases. V was clipped by 2 bases and J by 2 bases; unmatched bases: 4. The CDR3 totals 15 residues. CDR1 and CDR2 (germline): SGDLS, YYNGEE. Here the CDR3 DNA reads TGTGCCAGCAGCGTCACAGGGGGCACCAACTATGGCTACACCTTC. It yields the protein CASSVTGGTNYGYTF.

This clone was found many times. The gene calls are TRBV4-1 and TRBJ2-7; TRBD1 might be the D (7 bases). Germline CDR1 reads MGHRA; CDR2 reads YSYEKL. The CDR3 totals 13 residues. Trimming removed 2 bases from V and 4 bases from J, with 9 bases in between. For the CDR3, the DNA is TGCGCCAGCAGCCAACAGGGGGGATACGAGCAGTACTTC. Protein: CASSQQGGYEQYF.

The rearrangement links TRBV7-9 to TRBJ2-7, with 8 positions matching TRBD1. With 3 bases clipped from V and 1 base from J, the junction kept 5 bases outside the gene matches. The CDR3 extends over 15 amino acids. Germline V CDR1 and CDR2: SEHNR, FQNEAQ (reference sequence). CDR3 region: CASSFRDRGSYEQYF. CDR3 coding DNA: TGTGCCAGCAGCTTTCGAGACAGGGGTTCCTACGAGCAGTACTTC.

The CDR3 nucleotides read TGTGCCAGCAGTTCGACACCCCGGGGAGATACGCAGTATTTT. The encoded protein is CASSSTPRGDTQYF. The chain has TRBV6-5 and TRBJ2-3; possibly TRBD2 for D (5 bases). CDR3 length equals 14 residues. Trimming took off 4 bases at V and 5 bases at J, with 13 bases between the two ends. Germline CDR1 MNHEY, CDR2 SVGAGI.

The chain's CDR3 is CASAGQINEKLFF. The CDR3 coding sequence is TGTGCCAGCGCGGGACAGATTAATGAAAAACTGTTTTTT. The V gene is TRBV28, the J gene TRBJ1-4; TRBD1 aligns across 7 bases. Germline CDR1 and CDR2: MDHEN and SYDVKM. This CDR3 contains 13 residues. V lost 8 bases to trimming and J lost 4 bases; unmatched junction nucleotides: 4. Together with reference TRBV28 and TRBJ1-4, the CDR3 gives the full variable domain: DVKVTQSSRYLVKRTGEKVFLECVQDMDHENMFWYRQDPGLGLRLIYFSYDVKMKEKGDIPEGYSVSREKKERFSLILESASTNQTSMYLCASAGQINEKLFFGSGTQLSVL.

The V gene is TRBV15, the J gene TRBJ1-1; 10 bases are a match to TRBD1. Looked up from germline, CDR1 is LNHNV and CDR2 is YYDKDF (reference sequence). After removal of 3 bases from V and 5 bases from J, the junction contained 6 bases not matched to a gene. The CDR3 is 15 residues long. CDR3 sequence: CATSSSGTGETEAFF. DNA of the CDR3: TGTGCCACCAGCAGCTCCGGGACAGGGGAAACTGAAGCTTTCTTT.

As regards this clone: This CDR3 is also generated by other DNA sequences in the sample. The chain is built from TRBV5-1 and TRBJ1-1, with 10 nucleotides matching TRBD1. The V gene end was trimmed by 4 bases and the J gene end by 5 bases; junction bases not matched to a gene: 2. The germline V gene encodes CDR1 SGHRS and CDR2 YFSETQ. The CDR3 is 13 amino acids. The CDR3 sequence: CASSLDRGTEAFF. CDR3 nucleotides: TGCGCCAGCAGCCTGGACAGGGGGACTGAAGCTTTCTTT.

V is TRBV4-1 and J is TRBJ2-7; TRBD2 matches 12 bases. Germline CDR1 MGHRA, CDR2 YSYEKL. With V trimmed by 1 base and J by 4 bases, 5 bases remained unmatched. The CDR3 is 16 residues long. The CDR3 protein is CASSQGTSGEIYEQYF. The CDR3 coding sequence is TGCGCCAGCAGCCAAGGGACTAGCGGGGAGATATACGAGCAGTACTTC.

V usage is TRBV7-2 and J usage is TRBJ2-7; 11 bases agree with TRBD2. After removal of 2 bases from V and 5 bases from J, the junction contained 8 bases not matched to a gene. Germline-derived CDR1 and CDR2 are SGHTA and FQGNSA. The CDR3 spans 16 residues. CDR3 bases: TGTGCCAGCAGCTTAAGGGCTAGCGGGGGGTTCCACGAGCAGTACTTC. Protein product: CASSLRASGGFHEQYF.

The table lists this clone with a few counts. The rearrangement joins TRBV7-2 to TRBJ1-2; no clear D. V lost 5 bases, J lost 4 bases, and 20 bases lay in between. The germline CDR1 and CDR2 sequences are SGHTA and FQGNSA. This CDR3 has 16 amino acids. The CDR3: CASSLHGSYNLYGYTF. CDR3 sequence (DNA): TGTGCCAGCAGCCTTCACGGGAGCTACAATCTCTATGGCTACACCTTC. Combining the CDR3 with reference TRBV7-2 and TRBJ1-2 gives the whole variable domain GAGVSQSPSNKVTEKGKDVELRCDPISGHTALYWYRQSLGQGLEFLIYFQGNSAPDKSGLPSDRFSAERTGGSVSTLTIQRTQQEDSAVYLCASSLHGSYNLYGYTFGSGTRLTVV.

The chain uses TRBV9 and TRBJ1-1; the match to TRBD1 covers 9 bases. Germline CDR1 SGDLS, CDR2 YYNGEE. This CDR3 is 16 amino acids long. V was pared by 3 bases and J by 4 bases, with 10 bases of the junction left unmatched. The CDR3 DNA reads TGTGCCAGCAGCGCCCGGGGGGACAGGGTGAGCACTGAAGCTTTCTTT. It is translated as CASSARGDRVSTEAFF.

This clone came up once. The chain employs TRBV7-9 and TRBJ1-3; D is uncertain. Germline lookup yields CDR1 SEHNR and CDR2 FQNEAQ (reference sequence). Trimming stripped 6 bases from V and 0 bases from J, with 9 bases between. The CDR3 is 14 residues long. DNA of the CDR3: TGTGCCAGCAGACCCGACATCTCTGGAAACACCATATATTTT. Its protein is CASRPDISGNTIYF. Variable domain in full (rest from reference TRBV7-9 and TRBJ1-3): DTGVSQNPRHKITKRGQNVTFRCDPISEHNRLYWYRQTLGQGPEFLTYFQNEAQLEKSRLLSDRFSAERPKGSFSTLEIQRTEQGDSAMYLCASRPDISGNTIYFGEGSWLTVV.

V and J are TRBV7-9 and TRBJ2-3; 10 nucleotides line up with TRBD2. This CDR3 region has 16 residues. The ends lost 3 bases at V and 4 bases at J; junction bases unmatched: 7. Germline assignment: CDR1 SEHNR and CDR2 FQNEAQ (reference sequence). The CDR3 protein is CASSFLSGGGSDTQYF. The DNA of the CDR3 is TGTGCCAGCAGCTTCCTCAGCGGGGGGGGGTCAGATACGCAGTATTTT.

The J gene is TRBJ2-3, the V gene TRBV6-5; 7 bases are shared with TRBD2. The CDR3 extends over 16 amino acids. The germline V gene has CDR1 MNHEY and CDR2 SVGAGI. Trimming cost V 4 bases and J 2 bases; bases outside gene matches: 9. CDR3 loop: CASSSLGLVNTDTQYF. CDR3 sequence (DNA): TGTGCCAGCAGTTCCCTCGGACTAGTCAACACAGATACGCAGTATTTT.

V and J are TRBV6-5 and TRBJ1-2, with 11 bases fitting TRBD1. The CDR3 runs to 15 residues. Germline V lookup: CDR1 MNHEY, CDR2 SVGAGI. V shed 5 bases and J 7 bases; nucleotides not matched to a gene: 9. The CDR3 sequence is CASSTPGTGGRGYTF. The CDR3 DNA reads as TGTGCCAGCAGTACCCCGGGGACAGGGGGACGTGGCTACACCTTC.

The V and J genes are TRBV28 and TRBJ2-7; maybe TRBD2 (5 bases). The length of the CDR3 is 14 residues. Deletions cut 6 bases from V and 6 bases from J, with 18 bases between. The germline V gene has CDR1 MDHEN and CDR2 SYDVKM. The CDR3 DNA reads TGTGCCAGCAGCTTAACTAGGCTCAATTTCGAGCAGTACTTC. Residues: CASSLTRLNFEQYF.

The V call is TRBV25-1, the J call TRBJ1-1; D not certain. The germline gives CDR1 MGHDK, CDR2 SYGVNS. This CDR3 comprises 14 residues. V was cut by 5 bases and J by 6 bases, with 16 bases left in between. The CDR3 loop reads CASSSRPPQPEAFF. The CDR3 nucleotides are TGTGCCAGCAGTTCCCGACCCCCACAGCCTGAAGCTTTCTTT.

The rearrangement links TRBV19 to TRBJ2-6; D not certain. CDR1 LNHDA and CDR2 SQIVND come from the germline V gene (reference sequence). The germline V and J ends were trimmed by 4 bases and 4 bases, with 14 bases remaining between them. The CDR3 is 16 amino acids. In DNA, the CDR3 is TGTGCCAGTAGTACCCTGAGAGGTTCCGGGGCCAACGTCCTGACTTTC. Its protein product is CASSTLRGSGANVLTF.